Below, 18 T cell receptor beta chains from the same sample are listed, as sequenced in a study of shared clonotypes between healthy human individuals. Sequenced by immunoSEQ multiplex PCR; TCRdb stores in-frame clones only, minus some. The data hold 2 million to 2.5 million clones, with approximately 94% observed a single time. CD8 cells classed as naive were CD45RO-negative and positively selected for CCR7, excluding terminally differentiated effector memory CD45RA+ cells. Sequenced material: naive CD8+ T cells from PBMCs. Receptors originate from a man aged 18 to 30 in good health. Some clones in this sample may be carry-over from other donors' samples.

This rearrangement joins TRBV11-2 to TRBJ2-5; 8 bases line up with TRBD2. Germline V gene sequence: CDR1 SGHAT, CDR2 FQNNGV. The CDR3 covers 15 residues. Unmatched junction bases numbered 3, after V lost 3 bases and J lost 0 bases. The CDR3 region has the DNA TGTGCCAGCAGCTTGTCACTAGCGGACCAAGAGACCCAGTACTTC. Translated, it gives CASSLSLADQETQYF.

This chain links TRBV5-6 with TRBJ1-3; perhaps TRBD1 as D (5 bases). The CDR3 spans 13 residues. Trimming stripped 7 bases from V and 0 bases from J, with 8 bases between. Germline CDR1 reads SGHDT; CDR2 reads YYEEEE. CDR3 amino acids: CASGHSSGNTIYF. In DNA form, the CDR3 reads TGTGCCAGCGGACACAGCTCTGGAAACACCATATATTTT.

The genes are TRBV19 and TRBJ2-5; the D call may be TRBD1 or TRBD2 (5 bases each). V was shortened by 3 bases and J by 5 bases, with 16 bases between the two germline ends. This CDR3 region has 15 residues. CDR1 is LNHDA, CDR2 SQIVND, per germline (reference sequence). CDR3 DNA: TGTGCCAGTAGTATTAACCCTGCTTGGGGGGAGACCCAGTACTTC. Its protein product is CASSINPAWGETQYF.

The CDR3 loop is CASSPRVFHEQYF. The CDR3, as DNA: TGTGCCAGCAGCCCCCGGGTCTTTCACGAGCAGTACTTC. The rearrangement uses TRBV9 and TRBJ2-7; no firm D call. The CDR3 is made up of 13 amino acids. The V gene lost 4 bases and the J gene lost 5 bases, with 13 bases spanning the gap. Germline loops: CDR1 SGDLS, CDR2 YYNGEE.

The V gene is TRBV21-1, the J gene TRBJ2-7; the table's TRBD2 call for D was not verified on the DNA. TRBV21-1 is given as a pseudogene. The CDR3 spans 16 residues. The CDR3 sequence: CASSASLLHVLDEQYF. CDR3 nucleotide sequence: TGTGCCAGCAGTGCATCTCTACTACACGTGTTAGACGAGCAGTACTTC.

On this clone itself: The sample carries other DNA sequences with the same CDR3. V gene TRBV15 combines with J gene TRBJ2-7, with a weak D call TRBD2 (5 bases). Per the germline V gene, CDR1 is LNHNV and CDR2 is YYDKDF (reference sequence). The V and J ends lost 0 bases and 4 bases respectively, with 7 bases between them. The CDR3 extends over 13 amino acids. The DNA of the CDR3 is TGTGCCACCAGCAGAGATGGCGGGTACGAGCAGTACTTC. Its translation: CATSRDGGYEQYF.

The CDR3 spells CASSPQGMNTEAFF. CDR3 coding DNA: TGTGCCAGCAGCCCACAGGGTATGAACACTGAAGCTTTCTTT. The V gene is TRBV7-9, the J gene TRBJ1-1; weak D call: TRBD1 (6 bases). V was clipped by 5 bases and J by 0 bases, with 10 bases between them. The CDR3 spans 14 residues. CDR1 and CDR2 (germline): SEHNR, FQNEAQ (reference sequence).

The chain combines TRBV5-1 with TRBJ2-7, with D unresolved. V was pared by 0 bases and J by 0 bases, with 13 bases between. This CDR3 region has 16 residues. Germline CDR1 SGHRS, CDR2 YFSETQ. This CDR3 reads CASSLDRVLGSYEQYF. The DNA of the CDR3 is TGCGCCAGCAGCTTGGATCGGGTTTTAGGCTCCTACGAGCAGTACTTC. Based on the CDR3 plus reference TRBV5-1 and TRBJ2-7, the full variable domain is KAGVTQTPRYLIKTRGQQVTLSCSPISGHRSVSWYQQTPGQGLQFLFEYFSETQRNKGNFPGRFSGRQFSNSRSEMNVSTLELGDSALYLCASSLDRVLGSYEQYFGPGTRLTVT.

The chain joins TRBV11-2 to TRBJ2-5, with D hard to call. Germline V gives CDR1 SGHAT, CDR2 FQNNGV. This CDR3 contains 11 residues. The V and J ends lost 5 bases and 5 bases respectively, with 6 bases between them. DNA of the CDR3: TGTGCCAGCAGCAACGGGGAGACCCAGTACTTC. Translated: CASSNGETQYF. Full variable domain (rest looked up from reference TRBV11-2 and TRBJ2-5): EAGVAQSPRYKIIEKRQSVAFWCNPISGHATLYWYQQILGQGPKLLIQFQNNGVVDDSQLPKDRFSAERLKGVDSTLKIQPAKLEDSAVYLCASSNGETQYFGPGTRLLVL.

This clone occurred once. The gene calls are TRBV19 and TRBJ2-7, with D possibly matching TRBD1 (5 bases). From germline, CDR1 is LNHDA and CDR2 SQIVND (reference sequence). Trimming shortened V by 5 bases and J by 7 bases, and 15 bases separated the two germline ends. The CDR3 runs 13 residues. CDR3 sequence: CASSPRQNAEQYF. CDR3 in DNA: TGTGCCAGTAGTCCCCGACAGAATGCTGAGCAGTACTTC.

The chain carries TRBV9 and TRBJ2-3; TRBD2 aligns across 8 bases. With V trimmed by 6 bases and J by 5 bases, 5 bases remained unmatched. CDR1 is SGDLS, CDR2 YYNGEE, per germline. The length of the CDR3 is 13 residues. CDR3: CASKAGEEDTQYF. CDR3 DNA sequence: TGTGCCAGCAAAGCGGGAGAGGAAGATACGCAGTATTTT.

A remark on this clone: One end of the junction varies from germline; a read error may be responsible. This chain joins TRBV6-1 and TRBJ1-5; 7 bases fit TRBD1. Germline loops: CDR1 MNHNS, CDR2 SASEGT. The CDR3 is 14 amino acids. CDR3 amino acids: CASSPSRSSGTENF. CDR3 coding DNA: TGTGCCAGCAGCCCCAGTCGAAGCAGTGGGACAGAAAATTTT.

The chain recombines TRBV9 with TRBJ2-1; 10 bases align to TRBD1. From germline, CDR1 is SGDLS and CDR2 YYNGEE. Unmatched junction bases numbered 2, after V lost 2 bases and J lost 6 bases. This CDR3 region has 14 residues. The DNA of the CDR3 is TGTGCCAGCAGCGTTGACAGGGGGCCCAATGAGCAGTTCTTC. It codes for CASSVDRGPNEQFF.

The chain combines TRBV27 with TRBJ2-7, with 9 bases aligning to TRBD2. Germline CDR1 reads MNHEY; CDR2 reads SMNVEV (reference sequence). CDR3 length: 17 amino acids. The ends lost 4 bases at V and 6 bases at J; junction bases unmatched: 16. For the CDR3, the DNA is TGTGCCAGCAGTTCCCCCCAAGTAGCGGGAGTTCTTGGCGAGCAGTACTTC. It specifies CASSSPQVAGVLGEQYF.

This clone was detected once. The chain is built from TRBV10-3 and TRBJ2-7, with TRBD1 identical over 7 bases. V lost 10 bases to trimming and J lost 2 bases; unmatched junction nucleotides: 14. Germline V gene sequence: CDR1 ENHRY, CDR2 SYGVKD. The CDR3 is 15 amino acids. This CDR3 reads CATTDRDQATYEQYF. As DNA, the CDR3 is TGTGCCACCACCGACAGGGATCAAGCGACCTACGAGCAGTACTTC.

V is TRBV9 and J is TRBJ1-1; TRBD1 is a possible D gene (6 bases). Germline V CDR1 and CDR2: SGDLS, YYNGEE. Trimming left V 0 bases short and J 2 bases short, with 14 bases between. This CDR3 is 16 amino acids long. DNA of the CDR3: TGTGCCAGCAGCGTAGTAGGGGGGGACCAAAACACTGAAGCTTTCTTT. Encoded protein: CASSVVGGDQNTEAFF.

This sequence joins TRBV14 and TRBJ2-7; D remains unclear. The CDR3 loop spans 12 amino acids. The germline V gene encodes CDR1 SGHDN and CDR2 FVKESK. The V end lost 3 bases, the J end lost 2 bases, and 5 bases lay between the germline ends. DNA for the CDR3: TGTGCCAGCAGCCACGACCCCTACGAGCAGTACTTC. Residues: CASSHDPYEQYF. Using reference TRBV14 and TRBJ2-7 for the parts outside the CDR3, the full variable domain is EAGVTQFPSHSVIEKGQTVTLRCDPISGHDNLYWYRRVMGKEIKFLLHFVKESKQDESGMPNNRFLAERTGGTYSTLKVQPAELEDSGVYFCASSHDPYEQYFGPGTRLTVT.

The chain uses TRBV30 and TRBJ2-7; 7 positions match TRBD2. CDR1 is GTSNPN and CDR2 is SVGIG in the germline V gene (reference sequence). The CDR3 sequence is 14 residues long. The ends lost 4 bases at V and 2 bases at J; junction bases unmatched: 8. The CDR3 DNA follows: TGTGCCTGGAAGACGGTCGGACTAGCCTACGAGCAGTACTTC. Protein sequence: CAWKTVGLAYEQYF.